The 3 T cell receptor beta chains below come from one sample, sequenced in a study of T-cell reconstitution after alpha-beta-depleted transplantation in children. The TCRbeta library was prepared with unique molecular identifiers. TCRdb re-derived calls from the PCR reads in MiXCR, one entry per CDR3 protein. The data show approximately 800,000 distinct CDR3 sequences, about 15% seen once. The material was PBMCs, mostly from graft donor cells, obtained 360 days after TCRalphabeta/CD19-depleted stem cell transplant. The receptors derive from a male patient younger than 18 who had a stem cell transplant for acute lymphoblastic leukemia, so the T cells may come from the graft donor.

The chain recombines TRBV3-1 with TRBJ2-3; possible D gene TRBD1, 5 bases. Trimming cost V 0 bases and J 2 bases, with 15 bases left between them. This CDR3 has 17 residues. Per the germline V gene, CDR1 is LGHDT and CDR2 is YNNKEL (reference sequence). The DNA for the CDR3 is TGTGCCAGCAGCCAAGATAGGAGACAAGGGGTCACAGATACGCAGTATTTT. Protein sequence: CASSQDRRQGVTDTQYF.

The V gene is TRBV7-6, the J gene TRBJ1-1; a weak D match, TRBD1 (5 bases). Looked up from germline, CDR1 is SGHVS and CDR2 is FNYEAQ. The CDR3 spans 13 residues. V gave up 3 bases and J gave up 2 bases, with 7 bases separating them. CDR3 protein: CASSFDSNTEAFF. In DNA form, the CDR3 reads TGTGCCAGCAGCTTTGACAGCAACACTGAAGCTTTCTTT.

This clonotype was observed a few times. The chain joins TRBV6-5 to TRBJ1-2; D possibly corresponds to TRBD1 (5 bases). V was cut by 1 base and J by 6 bases, with 15 bases left in between. The CDR3 covers 15 residues. Germline CDR1 reads MNHEY; CDR2 reads SVGAGI. The CDR3 coding sequence is TGTGCCAGCAGTTACTATCCGGGGCCCACTAATGGCTACACCTTC. This encodes CASSYYPGPTNGYTF.